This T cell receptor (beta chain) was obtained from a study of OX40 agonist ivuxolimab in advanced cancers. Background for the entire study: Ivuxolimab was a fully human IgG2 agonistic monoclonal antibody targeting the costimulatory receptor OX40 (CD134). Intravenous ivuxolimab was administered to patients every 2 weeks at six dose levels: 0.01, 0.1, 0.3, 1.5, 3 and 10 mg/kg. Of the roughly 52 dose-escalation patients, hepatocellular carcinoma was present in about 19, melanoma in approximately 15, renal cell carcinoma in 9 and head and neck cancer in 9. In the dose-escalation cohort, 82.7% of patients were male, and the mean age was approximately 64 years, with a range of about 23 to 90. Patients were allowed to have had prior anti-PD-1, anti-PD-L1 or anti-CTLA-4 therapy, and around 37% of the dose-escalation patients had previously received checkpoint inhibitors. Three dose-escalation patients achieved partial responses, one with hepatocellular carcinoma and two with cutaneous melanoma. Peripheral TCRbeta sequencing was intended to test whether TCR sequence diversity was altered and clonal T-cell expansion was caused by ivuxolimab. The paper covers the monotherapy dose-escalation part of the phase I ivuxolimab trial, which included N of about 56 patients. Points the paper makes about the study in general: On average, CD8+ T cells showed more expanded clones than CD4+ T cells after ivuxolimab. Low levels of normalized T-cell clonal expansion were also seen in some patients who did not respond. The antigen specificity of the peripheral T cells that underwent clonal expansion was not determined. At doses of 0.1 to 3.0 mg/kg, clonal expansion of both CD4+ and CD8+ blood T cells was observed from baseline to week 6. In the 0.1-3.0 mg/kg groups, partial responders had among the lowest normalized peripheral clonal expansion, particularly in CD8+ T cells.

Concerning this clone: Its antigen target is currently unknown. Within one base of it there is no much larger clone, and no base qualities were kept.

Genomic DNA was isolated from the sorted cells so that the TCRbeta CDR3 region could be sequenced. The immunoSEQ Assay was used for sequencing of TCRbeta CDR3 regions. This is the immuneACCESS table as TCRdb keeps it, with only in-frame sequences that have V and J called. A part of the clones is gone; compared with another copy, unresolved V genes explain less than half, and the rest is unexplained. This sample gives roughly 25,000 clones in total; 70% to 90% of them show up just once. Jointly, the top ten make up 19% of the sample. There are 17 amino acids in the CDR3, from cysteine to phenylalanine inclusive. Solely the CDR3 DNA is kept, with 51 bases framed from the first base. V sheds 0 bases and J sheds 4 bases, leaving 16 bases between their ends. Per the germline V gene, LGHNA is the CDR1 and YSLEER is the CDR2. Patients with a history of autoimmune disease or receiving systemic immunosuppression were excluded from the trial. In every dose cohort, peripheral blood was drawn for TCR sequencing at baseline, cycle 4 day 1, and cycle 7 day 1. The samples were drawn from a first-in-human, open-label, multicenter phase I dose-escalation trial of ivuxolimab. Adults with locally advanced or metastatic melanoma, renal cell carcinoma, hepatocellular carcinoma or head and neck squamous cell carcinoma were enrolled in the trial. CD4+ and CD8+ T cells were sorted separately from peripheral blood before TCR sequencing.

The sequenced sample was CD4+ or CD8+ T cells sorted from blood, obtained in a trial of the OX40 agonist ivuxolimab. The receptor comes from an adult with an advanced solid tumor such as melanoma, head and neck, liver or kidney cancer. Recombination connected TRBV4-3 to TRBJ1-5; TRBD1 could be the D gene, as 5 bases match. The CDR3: CASSQELGGRRNQPQHF. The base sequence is TGCGCCAGCAGCCAAGAACTGGGGGGTAGAAGGAATCAGCCCCAGCATTTT.